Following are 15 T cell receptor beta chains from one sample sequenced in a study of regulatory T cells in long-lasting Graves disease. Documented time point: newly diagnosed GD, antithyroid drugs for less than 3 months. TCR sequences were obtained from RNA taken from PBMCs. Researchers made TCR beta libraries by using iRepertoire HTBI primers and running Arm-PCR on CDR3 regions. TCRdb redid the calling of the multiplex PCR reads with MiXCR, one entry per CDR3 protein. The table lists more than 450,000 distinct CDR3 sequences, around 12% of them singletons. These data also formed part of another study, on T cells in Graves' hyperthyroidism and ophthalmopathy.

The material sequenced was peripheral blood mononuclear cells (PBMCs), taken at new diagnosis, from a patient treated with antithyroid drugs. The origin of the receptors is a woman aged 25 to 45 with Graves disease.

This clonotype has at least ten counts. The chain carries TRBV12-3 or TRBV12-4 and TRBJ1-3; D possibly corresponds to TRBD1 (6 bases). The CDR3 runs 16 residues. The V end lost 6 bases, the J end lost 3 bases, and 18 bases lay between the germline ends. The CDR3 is CASSLTRGGGGNTIYF. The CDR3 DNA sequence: TGTGCCAGCAGCCTAACCAGGGGAGGGGGTGGAAACACCATATATTTT.

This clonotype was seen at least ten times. The CDR3 DNA is TGTGCCAGCAGCCAGCTGGCCAACGTCCTGACTTTC. As protein: CASSQLANVLTF. This chain joins TRBV5-4 and TRBJ2-6; D remains ambiguous. Germline CDR1 reads SGHNT; CDR2 reads YYREEE (reference sequence). The CDR3 extends over 12 amino acids. Deletions cut 4 bases from V and 6 bases from J, with 5 bases between.

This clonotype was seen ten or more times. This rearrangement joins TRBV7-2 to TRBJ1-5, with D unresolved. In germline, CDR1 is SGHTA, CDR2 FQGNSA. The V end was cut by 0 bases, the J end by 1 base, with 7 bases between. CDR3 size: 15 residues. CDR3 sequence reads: CASSLAGKSNQPQHF. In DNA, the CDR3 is TGTGCCAGCAGCTTAGCCGGGAAGAGCAATCAGCCCCAGCATTTT.

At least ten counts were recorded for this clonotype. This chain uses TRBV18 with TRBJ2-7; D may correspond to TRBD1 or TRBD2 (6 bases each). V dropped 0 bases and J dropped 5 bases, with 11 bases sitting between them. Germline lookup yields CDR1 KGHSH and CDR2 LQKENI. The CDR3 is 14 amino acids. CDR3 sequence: CASSPPTGGNEQYF. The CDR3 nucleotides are TGTGCCAGCTCACCACCGACAGGAGGGAACGAGCAGTACTTC.

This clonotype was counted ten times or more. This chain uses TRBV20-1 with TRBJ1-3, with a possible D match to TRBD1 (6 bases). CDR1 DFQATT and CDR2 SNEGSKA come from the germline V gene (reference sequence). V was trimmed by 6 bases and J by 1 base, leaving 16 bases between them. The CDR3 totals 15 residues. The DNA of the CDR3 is TGCAGTGCGAGGCCCGGGACACCATCTGGAAACACCATATATTTT. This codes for CSARPGTPSGNTIYF.

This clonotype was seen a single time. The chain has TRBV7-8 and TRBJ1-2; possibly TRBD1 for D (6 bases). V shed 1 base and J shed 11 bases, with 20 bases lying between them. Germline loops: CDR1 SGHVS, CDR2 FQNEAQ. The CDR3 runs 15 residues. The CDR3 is CASSLDNTGWGGYTF. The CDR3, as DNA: TGTGCCAGCAGCTTAGATAACACAGGGTGGGGTGGTTACACCTTC.

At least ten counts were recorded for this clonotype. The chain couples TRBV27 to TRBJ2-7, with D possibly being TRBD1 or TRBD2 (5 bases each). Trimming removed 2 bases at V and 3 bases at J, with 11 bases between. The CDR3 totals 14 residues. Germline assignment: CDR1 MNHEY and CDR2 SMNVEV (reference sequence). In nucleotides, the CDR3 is TGTGCCAGCAGTTTAGGGGGAACGGTCTACGAGCAGTACTTC. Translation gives CASSLGGTVYEQYF.

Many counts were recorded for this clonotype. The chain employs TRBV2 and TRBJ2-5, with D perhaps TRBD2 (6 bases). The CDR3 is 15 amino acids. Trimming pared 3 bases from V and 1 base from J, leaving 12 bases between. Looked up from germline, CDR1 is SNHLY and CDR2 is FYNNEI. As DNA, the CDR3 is TGTGCCAGCAGTGACCTCGCGGGGCGCCAAGAGACCCAGTACTTC. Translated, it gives CASSDLAGRQETQYF.

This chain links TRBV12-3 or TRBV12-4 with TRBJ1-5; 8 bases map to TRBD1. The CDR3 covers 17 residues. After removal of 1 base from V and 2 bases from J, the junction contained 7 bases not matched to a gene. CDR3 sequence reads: CASSLEQGEMGNQPQHF. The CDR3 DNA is TGTGCCAGCAGTTTAGAACAGGGGGAAATGGGCAATCAGCCCCAGCATTTT.

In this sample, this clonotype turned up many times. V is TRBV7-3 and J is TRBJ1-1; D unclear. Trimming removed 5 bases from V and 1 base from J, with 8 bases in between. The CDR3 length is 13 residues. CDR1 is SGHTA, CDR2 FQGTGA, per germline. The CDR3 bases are TGTGCCAGCAGCCCTGGGCCGAACACTGAAGCTTTCTTT. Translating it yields CASSPGPNTEAFF.

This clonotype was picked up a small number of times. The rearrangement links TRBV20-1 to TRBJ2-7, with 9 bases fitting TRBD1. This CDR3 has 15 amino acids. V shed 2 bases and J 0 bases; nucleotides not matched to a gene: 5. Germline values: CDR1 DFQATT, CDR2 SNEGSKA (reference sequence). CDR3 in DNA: TGCAGTGCTAGAACCGGGACAGGGTACTCCTACGAGCAGTACTTC. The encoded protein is CSARTGTGYSYEQYF.

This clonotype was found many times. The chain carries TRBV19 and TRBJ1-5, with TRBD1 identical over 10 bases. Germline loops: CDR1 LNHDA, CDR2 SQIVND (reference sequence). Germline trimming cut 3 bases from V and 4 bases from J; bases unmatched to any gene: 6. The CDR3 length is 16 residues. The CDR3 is CASSIGGQGRNQPQHF. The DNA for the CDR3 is TGTGCCAGTAGTATTGGGGGACAGGGGCGGAATCAGCCCCAGCATTTT. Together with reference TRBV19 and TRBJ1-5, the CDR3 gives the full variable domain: DGGITQSPKYLFRKEGQNVTLSCEQNLNHDAMYWYRQDPGQGLRLIYYSQIVNDFQKGDIAEGYSVSREKKESFPLTVTSAQKNPTAFYLCASSIGGQGRNQPQHFGDGTRLSIL.

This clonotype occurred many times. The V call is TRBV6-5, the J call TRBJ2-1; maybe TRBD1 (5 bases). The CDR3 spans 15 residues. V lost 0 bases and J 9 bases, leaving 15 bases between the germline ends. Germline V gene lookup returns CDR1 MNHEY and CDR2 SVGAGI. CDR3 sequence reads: CASSYSQGWRGEQFF. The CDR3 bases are TGTGCCAGCAGTTACTCTCAGGGTTGGCGAGGTGAGCAGTTCTTC.

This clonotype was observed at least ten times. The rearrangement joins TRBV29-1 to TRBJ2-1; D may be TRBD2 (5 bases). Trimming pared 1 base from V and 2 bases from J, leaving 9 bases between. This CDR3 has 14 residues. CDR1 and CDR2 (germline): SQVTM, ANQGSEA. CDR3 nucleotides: TGCAGCGTTGAAGGGAGGAAGACCTACAATGAGCAGTTCTTC. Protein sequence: CSVEGRKTYNEQFF.

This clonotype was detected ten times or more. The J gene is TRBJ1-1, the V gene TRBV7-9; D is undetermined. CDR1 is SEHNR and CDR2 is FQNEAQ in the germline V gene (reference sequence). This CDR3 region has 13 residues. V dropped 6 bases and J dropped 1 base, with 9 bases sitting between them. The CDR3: CASRPDWNTEAFF. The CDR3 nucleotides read TGTGCCAGCAGACCGGACTGGAACACTGAAGCTTTCTTT.